Presented here are 2 T cell receptor beta chains from one specimen sequenced in a study of Ad26.COV2.S vaccination and SARS-CoV-2 variants. Sequencing was performed with immunoSEQ multiplex PCR; in TCRdb, only in-frame clones are kept and a portion is missing. The top ten clones hold 9% to 15% of a sample with about 430,000 clones, approximately 90% of them seen once. Treatment denoted: roughly 20 received Ad26.COV2.S at low or high dose, single or two shots; about 5 received placebo; per-sample allocation not given. Repertoires come from day 63 after the first vaccine or placebo injection. Sample: peripheral blood, taken in a trial of Ad26.COV2.S vaccine versus placebo. These TCRs come from a person aged 18-65 years who received the Ad26.COV2.S COVID-19 vaccine or a placebo.

This chain uses TRBV30 with TRBJ2-1; D remains unclear. V lost 5 bases and J lost 4, with 12 bases in between. CDR1 is GTSNPN and CDR2 is SVGIG in the germline V gene (reference sequence). The CDR3 runs 13 residues. The CDR3 region is CAWGRPDYNEQFF. The CDR3 DNA sequence: TGTGCCTGGGGACGGCCGGATTACAATGAGCAGTTCTTC.

V and J are TRBV13 and TRBJ2-7, with D unresolved. Per germline, CDR1 PRHDT and CDR2 FYEKMQ (reference sequence). This CDR3 contains 13 residues. Trimming took 5 bases from V and 3 from J, leaving 11 bases between them. CDR3 bases: TGTGCCAGCAGCGCAAAGTTAAACTACGAGCAGTACTTC. Its translation is CASSAKLNYEQYF.